This entry lists 25 T cell receptor beta chains sequenced from one sample in a study of blood T cell repertoires in COVID-19. Measured with immunoSEQ multiplex PCR; TCRdb has only the in-frame clones, and not every one. This sample yields some 390,000 clones, of which more than 75% are seen a single time; roughly 3.1% belongs to the top ten. The sample was peripheral blood. The receptors were sampled from a human donor in a cohort sampled during active COVID-19.

In this sample, this clone turned up a few times. V and J are TRBV29-1 and TRBJ2-7, with 8 bases matching TRBD1. The CDR3 contains 14 residues. Trimming cost V 5 bases and J 6 bases; bases outside gene matches: 12. In germline, CDR1 is SQVTM, CDR2 ANQGSEA. The DNA of the CDR3 is TGCAGCGTTTCCAGGACAGGGTCTCGGGGCGAGCAGTACTTC. It yields the protein CSVSRTGSRGEQYF.

This rearrangement joins TRBV6-5 to TRBJ1-5; no firm D call. The CDR3 sequence is 13 residues long. CDR1 is MNHEY, CDR2 SVGAGI, per germline. The V end was cut by 6 bases, the J end by 7 bases, with 13 bases between. CDR3 DNA sequence: TGTGCCAGCAGCGCCGTCTGGAGGCAGCCCCAGCATTTT. The encoded protein is CASSAVWRQPQHF.

The chain is built from TRBV6-5 and TRBJ2-7, with 9 bases that match TRBD2. This CDR3 contains 16 residues. Germline lookup yields CDR1 MNHEY and CDR2 SVGAGI. Trimming cost V 0 bases and J 6 bases; bases outside gene matches: 9. CDR3 protein: CASSYSSSGEGPEQYF. CDR3 nucleotides: TGTGCCAGCAGTTACTCTTCTAGCGGGGAGGGACCCGAGCAGTACTTC.

A note on this clone: Compared with germline, one end of the junction differs, possibly owing to a read error. The chain carries TRBV5-1 and TRBJ2-3; the match to TRBD2 covers 10 bases. Germline values: CDR1 SGHRS, CDR2 YFSETQ. There are 17 residues in the CDR3. CDR3 in DNA: TGCGCCAGCAGCTTGAGCGGGAGGGGGGTCGGCACAGGTACGCAGTATTTT. Protein sequence: CASSLSGRGVGTGTQYF.

This chain links TRBV20-1 with TRBJ2-7; TRBD2 matches 7 bases. This CDR3 has 17 amino acids. CDR1 is DFQATT and CDR2 is SNEGSKA in the germline V gene (reference sequence). V dropped 6 bases and J dropped 4; count of bases not matched to a gene: 21. CDR3 in amino acids: CSASKAVSGLISYEQYF. Written as DNA, the CDR3 is TGCAGTGCGAGTAAGGCGGTTAGCGGGCTTATATCGTACGAGCAGTACTTC.

This chain joins TRBV5-1 and TRBJ2-2; no clear D. Per germline, CDR1 SGHRS and CDR2 YFSETQ. V was shortened by 4 bases and J by 4 bases, with 8 bases between the two germline ends. There are 13 residues in the CDR3. This chain's CDR3 is CASSLEPTGELFF. The CDR3 bases are TGCGCCAGCAGCCTCGAGCCCACCGGGGAGCTGTTTTTT.

The chain is built from TRBV14 and TRBJ1-2; 7 bases fit TRBD1. The V segment lost 4 bases and the J segment 4 bases; nucleotides outside the gene matches: 3. From germline, CDR1 is SGHDN and CDR2 FVKESK. The CDR3 sequence is 13 residues long. The CDR3 nucleotides are TGTGCCAGCAGCCGGGGGACAGCCTATGGCTACACCTTC. It specifies CASSRGTAYGYTF.

The chain couples TRBV10-3 to TRBJ2-1; perhaps TRBD2 as D (7 bases). Germline values: CDR1 ENHRY, CDR2 SYGVKD. The CDR3 extends over 13 amino acids. V dropped 8 bases and J dropped 8 bases, with 16 bases sitting between them. The CDR3 nucleotides read TGTGCCATCGGGGGGGGGCTGGGTGATGAGCAGTTCTTC. Protein sequence: CAIGGGLGDEQFF.

The V and J genes are TRBV5-1 and TRBJ2-5, with D maybe TRBD1 (7 bases). The CDR3 runs to 16 residues. The V end was cut by 1 base, the J end by 4 bases, with 17 bases between. Per the germline V gene, CDR1 is SGHRS and CDR2 is YFSETQ. The CDR3 loop is CASSLRGGGEVETQYF. CDR3 coding DNA: TGCGCCAGCAGCTTGAGAGGAGGGGGCGAGGTAGAGACCCAGTACTTC.

CDR3 coding DNA: TGTGCCAGCAGCTTAGGTGGCCTAGTTCAGCCCCAGCATTTT. It specifies CASSLGGLVQPQHF. This chain links TRBV7-9 with TRBJ1-5; no reliable D call. Trimming cost V 1 base and J 6 bases, with 10 bases left between them. This CDR3 comprises 14 residues. Per the germline V gene, CDR1 is SEHNR and CDR2 is FQNEAQ (reference sequence).

This chain links TRBV6-6 with TRBJ1-4, with D possibly TRBD1 on 6 matching bases. Trimming left V 2 bases short and J 7 bases short, with 17 bases between. The CDR3 extends over 16 amino acids. Germline V gene lookup returns CDR1 MNHNY and CDR2 SVGAGI (reference sequence). The CDR3 DNA reads TGTGCCAGCAGTTACCGCGGGGGGCGAGGTAGTGAAAAACTGTTTTTT. Protein: CASSYRGGRGSEKLFF.

This clone was seen just once. The V call is TRBV7-2, the J call TRBJ2-7; no clear D. CDR3 length: 15 residues. Germline CDR1 and CDR2: SGHTA and FQGNSA. The ends were cut back, 1 base at V and 3 bases at J, with 13 bases in the middle. The CDR3 spells CASSLVLQPNYEQYF. In DNA form, the CDR3 reads TGTGCCAGCAGCTTAGTCCTACAGCCAAACTACGAGCAGTACTTC.

This clone was found a few times. Other DNA sequences in this sample translate to the same CDR3. The chain has TRBV30 and TRBJ1-6, with D uncertain. CDR3 length: 13 amino acids. V was shortened by 1 base and J by 5 bases, with 6 bases between the two germline ends. CDR1 and CDR2 from the germline V gene are GTSNPN and SVGIG (reference sequence). The CDR3 DNA reads TGTGCCTGGAGTGGAGAAAATAATTCACCCCTCCACTTT. It yields the protein CAWSGENNSPLHF.

This clone was found a few times. The chain links TRBV2 to TRBJ2-7; D unclear. The CDR3 runs to 12 residues. Trimming pared 4 bases from V and 5 bases from J, leaving 9 bases between. Germline assignment: CDR1 SNHLY and CDR2 FYNNEI. The CDR3 DNA sequence: TGTGCCAGCAGTGGGCCAGGCAACGAGCAGTACTTC. It encodes CASSGPGNEQYF.

The chain uses TRBV6-5 and TRBJ2-7; TRBD1 aligns across 11 bases. The CDR3 covers 15 residues. Trimming took 7 bases from V and 5 from J; bases not matched to a gene: 10. The germline V gene encodes CDR1 MNHEY and CDR2 SVGAGI. The DNA for the CDR3 is TGTGCCAGCACCTTCACCGGGACAGGGGGAGACGAGCAGTACTTC. It is translated as CASTFTGTGGDEQYF.

J is TRBJ2-7 and V is TRBV30; possibly TRBD2 for D (5 bases). The CDR3 runs to 12 residues. Germline values: CDR1 GTSNPN, CDR2 SVGIG (reference sequence). V lost 0 bases and J 6 bases, leaving 9 bases between the germline ends. The DNA for the CDR3 is TGTGCCTGGAGTGTAGGTCGGGGCGAGCAGTACTTC. Protein: CAWSVGRGEQYF.

The chain is built from TRBV3-1 (or the pseudogene TRBV3-2) and TRBJ2-3, with 10 positions matching TRBD2. V shed 0 bases, J shed 3 bases, and the junction held 6 bases outside the gene matches. The V gene's germline CDR1 is LGHDT and CDR2 YNNKEL (reference sequence). The CDR3 spans 17 residues. The CDR3 DNA reads TGTGCCAGCAGCCAAGAAGGTAGCGGGAGGAGAACAGATACGCAGTATTTT. Protein: CASSQEGSGRRTDTQYF.

The chain couples TRBV28 to TRBJ2-7, with D perhaps TRBD2 (5 bases). CDR3 length: 17 residues. Between the trimmed V and J ends, which lost 3 bases and 4 bases, there was a span of 22 bases. Germline CDR1 reads MDHEN; CDR2 reads SYDVKM. The CDR3 DNA is TGTGCCAGCAGTTTTAGGACGGGATACGAGGGCAGGTACGAGCAGTACTTC. It codes for CASSFRTGYEGRYEQYF.

The chain uses TRBV19 and TRBJ2-2; D is perhaps TRBD1 (5 bases). Germline assignment: CDR1 LNHDA and CDR2 SQIVND (reference sequence). The V gene lost 6 bases and the J gene lost 0 bases, with 14 bases spanning the gap. There are 16 residues in the CDR3. For the CDR3, the DNA is TGTGCCAGTAGACTCAGGGCCGATGCGAACACCGGGGAGCTGTTTTTT. It encodes CASRLRADANTGELFF.

The CDR3 protein is CASSRRVRETQYF. As DNA, the CDR3 is TGTGCCAGCAGCCGCAGGGTGCGGGAGACCCAGTACTTC. This sequence joins TRBV27 and TRBJ2-5; D possibly corresponds to TRBD1 (5 bases). Germline V gene data show CDR1 as MNHEY and CDR2 as SMNVEV (reference sequence). V gave up 6 bases and J gave up 5 bases, with 13 bases separating them. The CDR3 has 13 residues.

This chain uses TRBV19 with TRBJ2-1, with 14 bases identical to TRBD2. The CDR3 has 15 amino acids. Germline assignment: CDR1 LNHDA and CDR2 SQIVND (reference sequence). Unmatched junction bases numbered 4, after V lost 5 bases and J lost 7 bases. Here the CDR3 reads CASSPTSGGDNEQFF. CDR3 nucleotide sequence: TGTGCCAGTAGTCCGACTAGCGGGGGGGATAATGAGCAGTTCTTC. The whole variable domain, filled in from reference TRBV19 and TRBJ2-1, reads DGGITQSPKYLFRKEGQNVTLSCEQNLNHDAMYWYRQDPGQGLRLIYYSQIVNDFQKGDIAEGYSVSREKKESFPLTVTSAQKNPTAFYLCASSPTSGGDNEQFFGPGTRLTVL.

This rearrangement joins TRBV19 to TRBJ1-4; D is undetermined. V was pared by 6 bases and J by 6 bases, with 17 bases between. The CDR3 totals 15 residues. Germline CDR1 LNHDA, CDR2 SQIVND (reference sequence). The CDR3 DNA reads TGTGCCAGTAGGAAAGGACCCTCCGGGGATGAAAAACTGTTTTTT. Translating it yields CASRKGPSGDEKLFF.

The V and J genes are TRBV5-4 and TRBJ1-2; 7 bases align to TRBD1. Germline-derived CDR1 and CDR2 are SGHNT and YYREEE (reference sequence). The CDR3 runs to 15 residues. The junction had 6 bases not matched to a gene; V was cut back by 4 bases and J by 0 bases. The DNA of the CDR3 is TGTGCCAGCAGCCGCCGGGACAGTTCTAACTATGGCTACACCTTC. Its protein product is CASSRRDSSNYGYTF.

The V and J genes are TRBV28 and TRBJ1-2; 10 bases match TRBD1. The V gene end was trimmed by 6 bases and the J gene end by 4 bases; junction bases not matched to a gene: 8. Looked up from germline, CDR1 is MDHEN and CDR2 is SYDVKM. The CDR3 consists of 15 residues. The CDR3 is CASRSGTGVAYGYTF. The DNA for the CDR3 is TGTGCCAGCAGGTCCGGGACAGGGGTTGCCTATGGCTACACCTTC.

This chain connects TRBV28 to TRBJ2-7, with TRBD2 identical over 9 bases. The germline V gene has CDR1 MDHEN and CDR2 SYDVKM. The length of the CDR3 is 15 residues. Trimming took 5 bases from V and 4 from J; bases not matched to a gene: 9. The DNA of the CDR3 is TGTGCCAGCAGTCAGACTAGCGGCATCGGTTACGAGCAGTACTTC. Encoded protein: CASSQTSGIGYEQYF.